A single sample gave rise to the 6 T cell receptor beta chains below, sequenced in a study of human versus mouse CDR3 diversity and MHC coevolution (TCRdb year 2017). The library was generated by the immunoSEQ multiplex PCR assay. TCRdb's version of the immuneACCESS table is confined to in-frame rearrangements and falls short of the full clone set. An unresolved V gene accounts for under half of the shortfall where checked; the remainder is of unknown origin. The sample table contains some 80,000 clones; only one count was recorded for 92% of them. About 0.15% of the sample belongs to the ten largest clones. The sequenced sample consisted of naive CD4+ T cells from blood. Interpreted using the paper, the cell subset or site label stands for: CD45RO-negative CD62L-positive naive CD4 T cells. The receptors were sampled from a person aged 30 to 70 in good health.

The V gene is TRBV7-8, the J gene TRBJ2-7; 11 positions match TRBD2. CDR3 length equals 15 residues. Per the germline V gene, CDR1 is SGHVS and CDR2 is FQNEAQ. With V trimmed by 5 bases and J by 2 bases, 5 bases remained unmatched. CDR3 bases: TGTGCCAGCAGCCAAGGACTAGCGGGCCCCTACGAGCAGTACTTC. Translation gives CASSQGLAGPYEQYF.

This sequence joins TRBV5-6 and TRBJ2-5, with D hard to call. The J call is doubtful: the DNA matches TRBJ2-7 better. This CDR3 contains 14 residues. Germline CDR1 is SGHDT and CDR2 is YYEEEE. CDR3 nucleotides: TGTGCCAGCAGCTTATGGGCAGAAGGTGTCGAGCAGTACTTC. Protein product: CASSLWAEGVEQYF.

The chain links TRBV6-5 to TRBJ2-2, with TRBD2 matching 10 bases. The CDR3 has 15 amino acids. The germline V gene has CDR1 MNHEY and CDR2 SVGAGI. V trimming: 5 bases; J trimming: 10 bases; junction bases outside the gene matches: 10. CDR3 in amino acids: CASSPGVAGGQELFF. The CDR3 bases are TGTGCCAGCAGTCCTGGGGTAGCGGGAGGCCAGGAGCTGTTTTTT.

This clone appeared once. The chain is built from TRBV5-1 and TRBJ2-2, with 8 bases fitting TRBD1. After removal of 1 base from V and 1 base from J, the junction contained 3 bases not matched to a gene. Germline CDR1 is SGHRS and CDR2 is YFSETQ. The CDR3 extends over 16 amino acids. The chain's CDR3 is CASSLPGTGNTGELFF. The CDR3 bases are TGCGCCAGCAGCTTGCCCGGGACAGGGAACACCGGGGAGCTGTTTTTT.

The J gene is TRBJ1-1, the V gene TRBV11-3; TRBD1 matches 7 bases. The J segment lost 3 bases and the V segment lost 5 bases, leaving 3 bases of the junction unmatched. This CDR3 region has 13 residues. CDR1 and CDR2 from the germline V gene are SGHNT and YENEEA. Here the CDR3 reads CASSATGDTEAFF. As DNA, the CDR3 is TGTGCCAGCAGCGCTACAGGGGACACTGAAGCTTTCTTT. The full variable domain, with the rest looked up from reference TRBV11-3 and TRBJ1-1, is EAGVVQSPRYKIIEKKQPVAFWCNPISGHNTLYWYLQNLGQGPELLIRYENEEAVDDSQLPKDRFSAERLKGVDSTLKIQPAELGDSAVYLCASSATGDTEAFFGQGTRLTVV.

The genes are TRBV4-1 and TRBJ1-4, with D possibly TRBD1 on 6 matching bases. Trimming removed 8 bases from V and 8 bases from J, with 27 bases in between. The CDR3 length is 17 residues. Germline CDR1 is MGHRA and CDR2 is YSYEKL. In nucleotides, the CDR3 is TGCGCCAGCTCCTCCAATGGGGGTACAGGGAGAGGAGAAAAACTGTTTTTT. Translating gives CASSSNGGTGRGEKLFF.